This TCR beta chain was profiled in a study of control samples from healthy donors and cancer patients. Only in-frame clones appear in the TCRdb table, and some are missing; sequencing was by immunoSEQ multiplex PCR. Among about 180,000 clones, more than 80% were seen once, and the ten largest hold just over 1.4%. Germline V gene data show CDR1 as SGDLS and CDR2 as YYNGEE. Trimming removed 2 bases from V and 5 bases from J; junction bases left unmatched: 4. This CDR3 has 15 amino acids. The sample was blood. The chain recombines TRBV9 with TRBJ2-5; 12 bases map to TRBD1. This clonotype was obtained from a man aged 25 to 40 in good health. CDR3 in DNA: TGTGCCAGCAGCGTCGGGGACAGGGGGCCGGAGACCCAGTACTTC. Its protein is CASSVGDRGPETQYF.